Included here is one T cell receptor (beta chain) sequence, with context. The data derive from a study of blood T cell repertoires in COVID-19. The wider study: Acute-phase and convalescent COVID-19 samples originated in the United States, Italy and Spain. The analysed material was cDNA or gDNA that came from T cells, B-cell-depleted T cells, or PBMCs.

The V segment lost 4 bases and the J segment 4 bases; nucleotides outside the gene matches: 10. The CDR3 runs 16 residues. The germline V gene has CDR1 SGHRS and CDR2 YFSETQ. The repertoire was sequenced with immunoSEQ multiplex PCR; TCRdb's copy has only in-frame clones and lacks some. Of 140,000 or so clones in the sample, more than 75% are singletons; the top ten hold roughly 8%. This TCR derives from a woman aged 45-60 years with active or convalescent COVID-19. This sequence joins TRBV5-1 and TRBJ2-1; TRBD2 matches at 8 bases. Material: peripheral blood. CDR3 DNA sequence: TGCGCCAGCAGCGGAAATTCGGGAGGGGGTTACAATGAGCAGTTCTTC. The encoded protein is CASSGNSGGGYNEQFF.